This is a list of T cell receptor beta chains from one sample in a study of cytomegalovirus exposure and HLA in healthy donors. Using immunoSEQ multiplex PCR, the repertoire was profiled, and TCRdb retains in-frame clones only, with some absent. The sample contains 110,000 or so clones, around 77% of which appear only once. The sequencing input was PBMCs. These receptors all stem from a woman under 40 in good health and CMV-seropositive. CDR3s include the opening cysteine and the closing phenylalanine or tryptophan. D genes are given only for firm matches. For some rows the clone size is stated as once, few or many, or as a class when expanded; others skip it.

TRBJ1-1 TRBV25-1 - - CASSELATEAFF TGTGCCAGCAGTGAATTAGCCACTGAAGCTTTCTTT
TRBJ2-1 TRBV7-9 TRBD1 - CASSSTGGSYNEQFF TGTGCCAGCAGCTCGACAGGGGGCTCCTACAATGAGCAGTTCTTC
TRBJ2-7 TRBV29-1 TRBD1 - CSVEIGTGPIYEQYF TGCAGCGTTGAAATCGGGACAGGACCTATCTACGAGCAGTACTTC
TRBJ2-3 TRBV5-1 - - CASSLEERVQYF TGCGCCAGCAGCTTGGAAGAACGGGTGCAGTATTTT
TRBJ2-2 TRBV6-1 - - CASSVREIAGELFF TGTGCCAGCAGTGTACGGGAGATCGCCGGGGAGCTGTTTTTT
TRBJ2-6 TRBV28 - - CASSLYSGVDSGANVLTF TGTGCCAGCAGTTTATACAGCGGAGTCGACTCTGGGGCCAACGTCCTGACTTTC
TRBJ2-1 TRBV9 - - CASSVAPGVDEQFF TGTGCCAGCAGCGTAGCTCCAGGTGTAGATGAGCAGTTCTTC
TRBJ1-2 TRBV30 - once CVQVALGGYTF TGTGTTCAGGTGGCCCTTGGGGGCTACACCTTC
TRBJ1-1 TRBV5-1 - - CASSSLGTANTEAFF TGCGCCAGCAGCTCACTCGGGACTGCGAACACTGAAGCTTTCTTT
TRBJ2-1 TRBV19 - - CASTKQGSSYNEQFF TGTGCCAGTACCAAACAGGGAAGCTCCTACAATGAGCAGTTCTTC
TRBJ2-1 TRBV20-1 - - CSGSGRAEQFF TGCAGTGGATCAGGGCGAGCTGAGCAGTTCTTC
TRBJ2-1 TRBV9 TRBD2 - CASSVYTGGPSEQFF TGTGCCAGCAGCGTATATACGGGGGGGCCCAGTGAGCAGTTCTTC
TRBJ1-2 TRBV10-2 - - CASRPRSASSGYTF TGCGCCAGCAGACCTAGATCCGCCTCGAGCGGCTACACCTTC
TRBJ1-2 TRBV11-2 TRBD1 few CASSFDTGASYGYTF TGTGCCAGCAGCTTCGACACAGGGGCCTCCTATGGCTACACCTTC
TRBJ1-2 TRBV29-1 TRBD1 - CSAAGTGGFPYTF TGCAGCGCGGCCGGGACAGGGGGCTTTCCCTACACCTTC
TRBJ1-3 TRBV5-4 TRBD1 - CASSFPGGMGNTIYF TGTGCCAGCAGCTTCCCAGGGGGAATGGGAAACACCATATATTTT
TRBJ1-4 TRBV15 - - CATSRQGTNEKLFF TGTGCCACCAGCAGGCAGGGAACTAATGAAAAACTGTTTTTT
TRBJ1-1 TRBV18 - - CASSPQSTEAFF TGTGCCAGCTCACCACAGAGTACTGAAGCTTTCTTT
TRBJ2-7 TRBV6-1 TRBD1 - CASRVPGQVSYEQYF TGTGCCAGCCGGGTCCCGGGACAGGTTTCCTACGAGCAGTACTTC
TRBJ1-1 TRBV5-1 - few CASSLNRGTNTEAFF TGCGCCAGCAGCTTGAATAGGGGGACGAACACTGAAGCTTTCTTT
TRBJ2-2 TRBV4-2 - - CASSQGGAGLGGGELFF TGTGCCAGCAGCCAAGGTGGCGCGGGCCTGGGTGGCGGGGAGCTGTTTTTT
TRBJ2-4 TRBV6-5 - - CASSLVLAKNIQYF TGTGCCAGCAGTTTAGTATTAGCCAAAAACATTCAGTACTTC
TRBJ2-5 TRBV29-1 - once CSVLRQQGPQETQYF TGCAGCGTCCTCCGCCAACAGGGCCCACAAGAGACCCAGTACTTC
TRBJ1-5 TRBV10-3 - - CAISDGGMDQPQHF TGTGCCATCAGTGACGGAGGGATGGATCAGCCCCAGCATTTT
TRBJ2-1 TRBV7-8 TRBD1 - CASSWKTGNSYNEQFF TGTGCCAGCAGCTGGAAGACAGGGAATTCCTACAATGAGCAGTTCTTC
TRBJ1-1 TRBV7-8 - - CASSLSRAVRYTEAFF TGTGCCAGCAGCCTTAGCAGGGCGGTACGGTACACTGAAGCTTTCTTT
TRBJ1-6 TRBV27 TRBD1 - CASSSPDRNYNSPLHF TGTGCCAGCAGCTCGCCGGACAGGAATTATAATTCACCCCTCCACTTT
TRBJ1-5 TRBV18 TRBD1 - CASSRDRVADQPQHF TGTGCCAGCTCACGAGACAGGGTTGCCGATCAGCCCCAGCATTTT
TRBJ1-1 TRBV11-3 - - CASSLGSTETEAFF TGTGCCAGCAGCTTAGGGTCGACAGAAACTGAAGCTTTCTTT
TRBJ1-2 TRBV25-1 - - CASTSWEATYTF TGTGCCAGCACCTCCTGGGAGGCCACCTACACCTTC
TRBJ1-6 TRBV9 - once CASSGQTGTNSPLHF TGTGCCAGCAGCGGGCAGACAGGCACAAATTCACCCCTCCACTTT
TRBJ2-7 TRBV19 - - CASSNLVIVDNPFYEQYF TGTGCCAGTAGTAATCTGGTGATAGTTGACAATCCGTTCTACGAGCAGTACTTC
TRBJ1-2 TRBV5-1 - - CASSDGGRVVLYSGYTF TGCGCCAGCAGCGACGGCGGGAGGGTGGTTCTCTACTCTGGCTACACCTTC
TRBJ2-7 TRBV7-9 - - CASSPRQEQSYEQYF TGTGCCAGCAGCCCGCGACAGGAGCAATCCTACGAGCAGTACTTC
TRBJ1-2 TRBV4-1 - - CASTVLGGSRGYTF TGCGCCAGCACGGTGCTTGGGGGCTCTCGTGGCTACACCTTC
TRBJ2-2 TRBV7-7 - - CASSPAEGGELFF TGTGCTAGCAGCCCTGCTGAGGGCGGGGAGCTGTTTTTT
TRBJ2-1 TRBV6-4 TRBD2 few CASSVSYGGARNEQFF TGTGCCAGCAGTGTCTCGTACGGGGGGGCCCGTAATGAGCAGTTCTTC
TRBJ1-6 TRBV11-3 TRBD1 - CASSLGQGASPLHF TGTGCCAGCAGCCTTGGACAGGGGGCTTCACCCCTCCACTTT
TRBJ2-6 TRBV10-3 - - CAISSGANVLTF TGTGCCATCTCGTCTGGGGCCAACGTCCTGACTTTC
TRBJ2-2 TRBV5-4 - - CASSAEANTGELFF TGTGCCAGCAGCGCGGAGGCGAACACCGGGGAGCTGTTTTTT
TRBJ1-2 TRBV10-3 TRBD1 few CAISESVGGLIGYTF TGTGCCATCAGTGAGTCGGTAGGGGGCCTAATTGGCTACACCTTC
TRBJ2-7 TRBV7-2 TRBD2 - CASSPSLAASSYEQYF TGTGCCAGCAGCCCAAGTCTAGCGGCTAGCTCCTACGAGCAGTACTTC
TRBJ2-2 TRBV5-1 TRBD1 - CASSSGTGWTGELFF TGCGCCAGCAGCTCCGGGACAGGGTGGACCGGGGAGCTGTTTTTT